A selection of T cell receptor beta chains follows, all from one sample in a study of cytomegalovirus exposure and HLA in healthy donors. Sequencing was performed with immunoSEQ multiplex PCR; in TCRdb, only in-frame clones are kept and a portion is missing. This sample has some 190,000 clones, with 80% found just once. Sequencing used PBMCs. Source of these receptors: a girl between 5 and 17 years old in good health and CMV-seropositive. CDR3s include the opening cysteine and the closing phenylalanine or tryptophan. A D gene is named only where the DNA matches it firmly. Not every row has a clone size; where given, it reads once, few, many or a size class.

d_call,clone_size,j_call,v_call,cdr3_aa,cdr3_nt
TRBD1,few,TRBJ2-5,TRBV5-8,CASDRDRAETQYF,TGTGCCAGCGATCGGGACAGGGCAGAGACCCAGTACTTC
NA,NA,TRBJ1-3,TRBV6-1,CASTGYPSGNTIYF,TGTGCCAGTACCGGGTATCCCTCTGGAAACACCATATATTTT
TRBD1,NA,TRBJ1-2,TRBV5-6,CASRLDRDGYTF,TGTGCCAGCAGGTTGGACAGGGATGGCTACACCTTC
NA,NA,TRBJ2-2,TRBV9,CASSVVSNTGELFF,TGTGCCAGCAGCGTAGTGTCAAACACCGGGGAGCTGTTTTTT
TRBD1,NA,TRBJ1-1,TRBV6-1,CASSEGKGADTEAFF,TGTGCCAGCAGTGAGGGGAAGGGGGCCGACACTGAAGCTTTCTTT
NA,NA,TRBJ1-1,TRBV5-4,CASSLSVQVEAFF,TGTGCCAGCAGCTTGTCGGTCCAGGTGGAAGCTTTCTTT
NA,NA,TRBJ2-1,TRBV4-2,CASSQDPGAPYNEQFF,TGTGCCAGCAGCCAAGATCCTGGGGCCCCCTACAATGAGCAGTTCTTC
NA,few,TRBJ1-2,TRBV19,CASSFRTSPLGSNYGYTF,TGTGCCAGTAGCTTCAGGACTTCCCCTCTCGGGTCTAACTATGGCTACACCTTC
NA,NA,TRBJ1-4,TRBV27,CASSPGLAYNEKLFF,TGTGCCAGCAGTCCTGGATTAGCTTACAATGAAAAACTGTTTTTT
TRBD2,NA,TRBJ2-1,TRBV5-4,CASSFPTSGVRIEQFF,TGTGCCAGCAGCTTTCCCACTAGCGGGGTGCGTATTGAGCAGTTCTTC
NA,NA,TRBJ1-2,TRBV27,CASSLIEGHRYGYTF,TGTGCCAGCAGTTTAATAGAGGGACACCGCTATGGCTACACCTTC
TRBD2,once,TRBJ2-7,TRBV5-4,CASARVAGPYEQYF,TGTGCCAGTGCTAGGGTAGCGGGCCCTTACGAGCAGTACTTC
TRBD1,NA,TRBJ2-1,TRBV7-8,CASSSDRGSYNEQFF,TGTGCCAGCAGCTCAGACAGGGGCTCCTACAATGAGCAGTTCTTC
TRBD1,NA,TRBJ1-5,TRBV2,CASRGQGLGNQPQHF,TGTGCCAGCAGGGGACAGGGATTAGGGAATCAGCCCCAGCATTTT
NA,NA,TRBJ1-4,TRBV10-3,CAISESWGEDEKLFF,TGTGCCATCAGTGAGTCCTGGGGCGAGGACGAAAAACTGTTTTTT
NA,NA,TRBJ1-5,TRBV5-4,CAYHSWGNQPQHF,TGTGCCTACCACAGCTGGGGCAATCAGCCCCAGCATTTT
NA,once,TRBJ1-2,TRBV10-1,CASSEFVANGYTF,TGCGCCAGCAGTGAGTTTGTGGCCAATGGCTACACCTTC
TRBD1,NA,TRBJ2-2,TRBV5-1,CASSFGQGALTGELFF,TGCGCCAGCAGCTTTGGACAGGGGGCTCTCACCGGGGAGCTGTTTTTT
NA,NA,TRBJ2-1,TRBV10-3,CATISRNEQFF,TGTGCCACCATCAGTCGAAATGAGCAGTTCTTC
NA,NA,TRBJ2-7,TRBV4-1,CASSQAELAYEQYF,TGCGCCAGCAGCCAAGCCGAGTTGGCCTACGAGCAGTACTTC
TRBD2,NA,TRBJ2-1,TRBV15,CATSSFERETDEQFF,TGTGCCACCAGCAGTTTCGAGCGGGAGACCGATGAGCAGTTCTTC
TRBD2,NA,TRBJ2-1,TRBV27,CASSLGASGREEQFF,TGTGCCAGCAGTTTAGGTGCTAGCGGGAGAGAGGAGCAGTTCTTC
NA,NA,TRBJ1-1,TRBV30,CAWRAQKNTEAFF,TGTGCCTGGAGGGCTCAAAAGAACACTGAAGCTTTCTTT
TRBD1,NA,TRBJ1-5,TRBV5-1,CASSLTGTGNQPQHF,TGCGCCAGCAGCTTGACGGGGACAGGAAATCAGCCCCAGCATTTT
NA,NA,TRBJ1-5,TRBV27,CATSQGNQPQHF,TGTGCCACCTCCCAGGGCAATCAGCCCCAGCATTTT
TRBD2,NA,TRBJ2-6,TRBV2,CASSEQRGPGVLTF,TGTGCCAGCAGTGAACAGCGGGGCCCGGGCGTCCTGACTTTC